The 22 T cell receptor beta chains given below trace back to one sample, sequenced in a study of shared clonotypes between healthy human individuals. Naive CD8 cells, CD45RO-negative and positively selected for CCR7, excluded terminally differentiated effector memory CD45RA+ cells. TCRdb's copy holds only in-frame clones and misses some; the assay was immunoSEQ multiplex PCR. Of nearly 600,000 clones listed, just under 97% are singletons. The sample taken for sequencing was naive CD8+ T cells sorted from blood. The origin of the receptors is a woman in her 30s in good health.

The chain joins TRBV7-9 to TRBJ2-1; D ambiguous. The CDR3 loop spans 11 amino acids. The V end was cut by 2 bases, the J end by 8 bases, with 4 bases between. Looked up from germline, CDR1 is SEHNR and CDR2 is FQNEAQ (reference sequence). The CDR3 DNA reads TGTGCCAGCAGCTTAATAGATGAGCAGTTCTTC. This encodes CASSLIDEQFF.

In regard to this clone: At one end, the junction sequence differs from germline, possibly due to a read error. The chain uses TRBV7-9 and TRBJ2-7; TRBD2 matches at 9 bases. Germline CDR1 and CDR2: SEHNR and FQNEAQ (reference sequence). The CDR3 is 19 amino acids. The CDR3 coding sequence is TGTGCCAGCAGCCCGCACCTTGCGGGAGGGCCCCAAACCTCCCACGAGCAGTACTTC. Amino acid sequence: CASSPHLAGGPQTSHEQYF.

CDR3 nucleotides: TGTGCCAGCAGAAGCCACCGAGCCGAGCAGTACTTC. Encoded protein: CASRSHRAEQYF. The chain combines TRBV11-2 with TRBJ2-7; D not certain. CDR1 and CDR2 from the germline V gene are SGHAT and FQNNGV. This CDR3 is built from 12 residues. The ends were cut back, 6 bases at V and 6 bases at J, with 12 bases in the middle.

This chain links TRBV11-2 with TRBJ1-1; weak D call: TRBD1 (5 bases). V was clipped by 2 bases and J by 8 bases, with 9 bases between them. The V gene's germline CDR1 is SGHAT and CDR2 FQNNGV. The CDR3 contains 12 residues. The CDR3 spells CASSLTGGEAFF. CDR3 nucleotides: TGTGCCAGCAGCTTAACGGGGGGAGAAGCTTTCTTT.

The gene calls are TRBV19 and TRBJ1-5; D is ambiguous. The CDR3 sequence is 14 residues long. Deletions cut 3 bases from V and 0 bases from J, with 6 bases between. Germline CDR1 LNHDA, CDR2 SQIVND (reference sequence). The chain's CDR3 is CASSMMSSNQPQHF. For the CDR3, the DNA is TGTGCCAGTAGTATGATGAGTAGCAATCAGCCCCAGCATTTT.

The table lists this clone with a count of one. The CDR3 coding sequence is TGTGCCATCAGGGGGGTGAGCGATAGCACTGAAGCTTTCTTT. Translation: CAIRGVSDSTEAFF. The genes are TRBV10-3 and TRBJ1-1; tentatively, D is TRBD1 (5 bases). V was trimmed by 6 bases and J by 4 bases, leaving 15 bases between them. From germline, CDR1 is ENHRY and CDR2 SYGVKD. This CDR3 region has 14 residues.

This CDR3 reads CASRLDGTWGNEQFF. As DNA, the CDR3 is TGTGCCAGCAGACTGGACGGGACATGGGGCAATGAGCAGTTCTTC. This chain joins TRBV27 and TRBJ2-1; possible D gene TRBD1, 6 bases. Trimming took off 6 bases at V and 6 bases at J, with 18 bases between the two ends. The CDR3 consists of 15 residues. CDR1 is MNHEY and CDR2 is SMNVEV in the germline V gene (reference sequence).

The V and J genes are TRBV15 and TRBJ2-7; 9 bases are shared with TRBD2. Germline CDR1 reads LNHNV; CDR2 reads YYDKDF (reference sequence). CDR3 size: 16 residues. V lost 1 base and J lost 6; bases outside the gene matches: 10. The CDR3 DNA reads as TGTGCCACCAGCAGAGTTAGGGCGGGAGGGCTTACCGAGCAGTACTTC. Translation: CATSRVRAGGLTEQYF.

This rearrangement joins TRBV21-1 to TRBJ1-2; the listed D gene, TRBD1, was not tested against the DNA. TRBV21-1 is classified as a pseudogene. The CDR3 extends over 11 amino acids. In nucleotides, the CDR3 is TGTGCCAGACAGGGTGGTTATGGCTACACCTTC. Its protein is CARQGGYGYTF.

The chain is built from TRBV2 and TRBJ2-1, with 8 bases identical to TRBD2. CDR1 and CDR2 (germline): SNHLY, FYNNEI. This CDR3 is 18 amino acids long. V lost 2 bases, J lost 0 bases, and 9 bases stayed unmatched. The CDR3 region has the DNA TGTGCCAGCAGTGAATTACTAGCGGACGAAAGCTCCTACAATGAGCAGTTCTTC. This translates into CASSELLADESSYNEQFF.

With regard to this clone: Other DNA sequences in this sample translate to the same CDR3. The rearrangement joins TRBV30 to TRBJ1-1, with D unresolved. Germline lookup yields CDR1 GTSNPN and CDR2 SVGIG (reference sequence). V was shortened by 2 bases and J by 6 bases, with 10 bases between the two germline ends. The CDR3 consists of 12 residues. CDR3 amino acids: CAWSPSGAEAFF. CDR3 sequence (DNA): TGTGCCTGGAGTCCCTCGGGAGCTGAAGCTTTCTTT.

V is TRBV7-9 and J is TRBJ2-7, with D perhaps matching TRBD2 (6 bases). V shed 2 bases and J shed 0 bases, with 8 bases lying between them. CDR3 size: 14 residues. Per the germline V gene, CDR1 is SEHNR and CDR2 is FQNEAQ (reference sequence). CDR3 in amino acids: CASSLRGNSYEQYF. The CDR3 coding sequence is TGTGCCAGCAGCTTACGCGGGAACTCCTACGAGCAGTACTTC.

The rearrangement uses TRBV7-9 and TRBJ2-7, with 8 bases that match TRBD1. The length of the CDR3 is 14 residues. The V and J ends lost 5 bases and 3 bases, in that order; junction bases with no gene match: 6. Germline V gene lookup returns CDR1 SEHNR and CDR2 FQNEAQ (reference sequence). The CDR3 DNA reads as TGTGCCAGCAGCCCCGGACAGGGCCACTACGAGCAGTACTTC. It is translated as CASSPGQGHYEQYF.

On this clone: The same CDR3 is also encoded by other DNA sequences in this sample. J is TRBJ2-2 and V is TRBV6-5; D uncertain. Germline V gene lookup returns CDR1 MNHEY and CDR2 SVGAGI. CDR3 length: 14 residues. Trimming cost V 4 bases and J 0 bases, with 6 bases left between them. In DNA, the CDR3 is TGTGCCAGCAGTTCAGGCGCGAACACCGGGGAGCTGTTTTTT. It is translated as CASSSGANTGELFF.

The V gene is TRBV27, the J gene TRBJ2-1; D gene ambiguous. From germline, CDR1 is MNHEY and CDR2 SMNVEV (reference sequence). The length of the CDR3 is 13 residues. V was shortened by 7 bases and J by 3 bases, with 10 bases between the two germline ends. The CDR3 nucleotides are TGTGCCAGCACGTCAGCGATCTACAATGAGCAGTTCTTC. As protein: CASTSAIYNEQFF.

V usage is TRBV15 and J usage is TRBJ1-3; tentative D call: TRBD1 (5 bases). Per the germline V gene, CDR1 is LNHNV and CDR2 is YYDKDF (reference sequence). V lost 3 bases and J 3 bases, leaving 21 bases between the germline ends. The CDR3 spans 18 residues. The CDR3 region is CATSSSGRKVKCGNTIYF. In DNA form, the CDR3 reads TGTGCCACCAGCAGTTCAGGGAGGAAGGTTAAGTGTGGAAACACCATATATTTT.

The count of this clone is one. The chain recombines TRBV29-1 with TRBJ2-5; no clear D. The J call is in doubt because the DNA end fits TRBJ2-7 better. The CDR3 totals 10 residues. Germline CDR1 is SQVTM and CDR2 is ANQGSEA. CDR3 sequence (DNA): TGCAGCGTGGGGTCCTACGAGCAGTACTTC. Protein product: CSVGSYEQYF.

This clone was detected only once. This chain links TRBV28 with TRBJ1-3; the D gene is possibly TRBD1 (6 bases). CDR1 and CDR2 from the germline V gene are MDHEN and SYDVKM. This CDR3 is 14 amino acids long. Trimming cost V 2 bases and J 8 bases, with 13 bases left between them. CDR3 in amino acids: CASSLQRGRDTIYF. DNA of the CDR3: TGTGCCAGCAGTTTACAGCGGGGGCGAGACACCATATATTTT.

The V and J genes are TRBV6-6 and TRBJ2-1; D possibly corresponds to TRBD2 (5 bases). Germline CDR1 reads MNHNY; CDR2 reads SVGAGI (reference sequence). This CDR3 has 15 residues. Trimming shortened V by 7 bases and J by 7 bases, and 20 bases separated the two germline ends. CDR3 protein: CASNPGIGIWNEQFF. CDR3 nucleotide sequence: TGTGCCAGCAACCCCGGGATCGGGATTTGGAATGAGCAGTTCTTC.

The gene calls are TRBV6-5 and TRBJ2-5, with D perhaps TRBD2 (5 bases). Germline CDR1 and CDR2: MNHEY and SVGAGI. CDR3 size: 14 residues. V was cut by 0 bases and J by 3 bases, with 8 bases left in between. In DNA form, the CDR3 reads TGTGCCAGCAGTTACTCCGGGAAGAAAGAGACCCAGTACTTC. Translated, it gives CASSYSGKKETQYF.

V is TRBV4-2 and J is TRBJ2-5, with TRBD2 as a possible D gene (6 bases). The J call could be wrong; TRBJ2-7 is a better fit for the DNA end. Per the germline V gene, CDR1 is LGHNA and CDR2 is YNFKEQ. CDR3 length: 14 residues. In DNA, the CDR3 is TGTGCCAGCAGCCAGGACTATCTAACCTACGAGCAGTACTTC. This encodes CASSQDYLTYEQYF.

V gene TRBV5-8 combines with J gene TRBJ1-2; perhaps TRBD1 as D (5 bases). The CDR3 has 15 residues. From germline, CDR1 is SGHTS and CDR2 YDEGEE. Trimming took off 2 bases at V and 4 bases at J, with 15 bases between the two ends. The CDR3 coding sequence is TGTGCCAGCAGCTTAGGTCAAGGGACCGTCTATGGCTACACCTTC. This translates into CASSLGQGTVYGYTF.